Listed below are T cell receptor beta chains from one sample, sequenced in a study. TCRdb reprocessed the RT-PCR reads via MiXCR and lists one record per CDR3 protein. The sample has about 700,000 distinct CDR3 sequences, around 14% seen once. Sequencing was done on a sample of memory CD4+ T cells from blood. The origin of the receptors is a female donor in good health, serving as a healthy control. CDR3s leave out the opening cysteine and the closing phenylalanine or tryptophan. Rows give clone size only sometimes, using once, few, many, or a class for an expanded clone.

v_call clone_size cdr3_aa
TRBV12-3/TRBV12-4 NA ASSLISRQPQH
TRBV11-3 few ASSSGGAGSYNEQF
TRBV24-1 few ATSDPGLAGTDTQY
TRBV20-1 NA SARKTGAGNQPQH
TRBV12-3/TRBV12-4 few ASSSSGQGQNEQY
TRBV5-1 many ASSLSGRGISSYNEQF
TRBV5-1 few ASSLASTSPGYNEQF
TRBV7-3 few ASSFDSLSTRTQY
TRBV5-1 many ASSLDSSRGGYT
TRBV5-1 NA ASKGTSGMTDTQY
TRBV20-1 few SAPDRSNEKLF
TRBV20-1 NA SGTSSSYNEQF
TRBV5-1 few ASSSDSFPYEQY
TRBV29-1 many SVRAGGHDGELF
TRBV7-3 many ASSLTKDSPLH
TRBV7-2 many ASSFRGSTEAF
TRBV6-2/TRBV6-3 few ASSYHYNEQF
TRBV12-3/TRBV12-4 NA ASRRGAGGGADTQY
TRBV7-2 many ASSSGQHNEQF
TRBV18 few ASSPGTTTYEQY
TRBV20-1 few SAGRDYGETQY
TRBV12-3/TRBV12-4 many ASSTPGESTDTQY
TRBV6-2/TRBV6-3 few ASGSGRGTDTQY
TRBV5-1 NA ASSLDGYEAF
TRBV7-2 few ASSLGAGGPPEQF
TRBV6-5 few ASSYRRLAGSYTSYEQY
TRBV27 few ASSPGQGHSSYEQY
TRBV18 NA ASSPGQGINEQF
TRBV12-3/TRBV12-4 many ASSLGTGSEQY
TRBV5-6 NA ASSSRGRDYGYT
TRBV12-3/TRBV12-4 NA ASGPTGATEAF
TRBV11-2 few ASRQTSGRAWETQY
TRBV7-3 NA ASSLTGQGAQEKGYT
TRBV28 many ASSLVGALTGELF
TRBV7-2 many ASSLGYGRAEQF
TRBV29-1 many SVVSRAGTYEQY
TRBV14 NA ASSPRGGEQETQY
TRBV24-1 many ATSDSGQGNGYT
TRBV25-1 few ASSPLFGKSGNEQF
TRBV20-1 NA CAHPGGSSYNEQF
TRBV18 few ASSPYSSRVSSEAF
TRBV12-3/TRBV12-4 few ASSFQGARDGYT
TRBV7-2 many ASSLVRGETQY
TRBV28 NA ASRGPTEQY
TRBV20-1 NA SANRLAGEQF
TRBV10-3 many AISGNSGNTIY
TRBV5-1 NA ASSFGGQGIGGELF
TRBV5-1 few ASRTGSISDTQY
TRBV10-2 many ASRENLGSNQPQH
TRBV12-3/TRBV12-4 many ASSSWGSPLH
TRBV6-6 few ASSYNPSTDTQY
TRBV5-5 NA ASSRGRDGYT
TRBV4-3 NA ASSQDFFVTGSSSYEQY
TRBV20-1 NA SARDGFAGGAHYGYT